The 4 T cell receptor beta chains in this list originate from one sample, sequenced in a study of cytomegalovirus exposure and HLA in healthy donors. The PCR had 60 Vbeta and 13 Jbeta primers. Here immunoSEQ multiplex PCR was the method, and the copy in TCRdb shows in-frame clones only, minus some. Of 200,000 to 250,000 clones in the sample, approximately 81% are singletons; the top ten hold 2.5% to 3.5%. Material for sequencing was PBMCs. The receptors were sampled from a man aged 25 to 45 in good health and CMV-seronegative.

The genes are TRBV29-1 and TRBJ2-3, with TRBD2 matching over 8 bases. CDR1 SQVTM and CDR2 ANQGSEA come from the germline V gene. V shed 8 bases, J shed 2 bases, and the junction held 12 bases outside the gene matches. The CDR3 sequence is 15 residues long. The CDR3 bases are TGCAGCTGTCGAAGGTATAGCGGGATCACAGATACGCAGTATTTT. Protein sequence: CSCRRYSGITDTQYF.

This chain connects TRBV18 to TRBJ1-4, with D unclear. V was trimmed by 3 bases and J by 6 bases, leaving 14 bases between them. The CDR3 is made up of 15 amino acids. Germline V gene sequence: CDR1 KGHSH, CDR2 LQKENI. The CDR3 bases are TGTGCCAGCTCACCTGACGAGGGAAGAGATGAAAAACTGTTTTTT. It specifies CASSPDEGRDEKLFF.

Only one count was recorded for this clone. The rearrangement joins TRBV10-3 to TRBJ2-7, with a weak D call TRBD2 (5 bases). Germline V gene data show CDR1 as ENHRY and CDR2 as SYGVKD. The ends were cut back, 6 bases at V and 0 bases at J, with 9 bases in the middle. The CDR3 covers 13 residues. CDR3 nucleotide sequence: TGTGCCATCAGGAGCGGAAGCTCCTACGAGCAGTACTTC. Its translation: CAIRSGSSYEQYF.

This clone was counted a single time. This chain joins TRBV6-5 and TRBJ2-7; 10 bases match TRBD1. This CDR3 region has 14 residues. CDR1 and CDR2 from the germline V gene are MNHEY and SVGAGI. The V gene end was trimmed by 5 bases and the J gene end by 3 bases; junction bases not matched to a gene: 4. Here the CDR3 DNA reads TGTGCCAGCAGTACGGACAGGGGGGTCTACGAGCAGTACTTC. As protein: CASSTDRGVYEQYF.